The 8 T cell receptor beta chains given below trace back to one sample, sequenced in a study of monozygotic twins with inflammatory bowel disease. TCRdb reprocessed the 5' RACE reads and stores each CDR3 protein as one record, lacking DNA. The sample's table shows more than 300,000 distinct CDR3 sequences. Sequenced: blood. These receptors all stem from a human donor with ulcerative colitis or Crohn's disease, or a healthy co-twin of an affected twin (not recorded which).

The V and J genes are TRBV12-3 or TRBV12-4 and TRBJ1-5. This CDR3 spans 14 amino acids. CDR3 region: CASSSRTQHQPQHF.

CDR3 region: CASSLVSITGGISGANVLTF. The V gene is TRBV7-9, the J gene TRBJ2-6; checking the TCRdb D call of TRBD1 is not possible without DNA. CDR3 length: 20 residues. The germline V gene has CDR1 SEHNR and CDR2 FQNEAQ (reference sequence).

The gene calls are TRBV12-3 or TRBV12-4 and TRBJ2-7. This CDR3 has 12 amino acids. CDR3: CASSPTIYEQYF.

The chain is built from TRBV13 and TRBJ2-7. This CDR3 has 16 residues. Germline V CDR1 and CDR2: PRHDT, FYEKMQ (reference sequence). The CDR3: CASSGPTGSGSYEQYF. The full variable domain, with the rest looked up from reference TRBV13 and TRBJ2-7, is AAGVIQSPRHLIKEKRETATLKCYPIPRHDTVYWYQQGPGQDPQFLISFYEKMQSDKGSIPDRFSAQQFSDYHSELNMSSLELGDSALYFCASSGPTGSGSYEQYFGPGTRLTVT.

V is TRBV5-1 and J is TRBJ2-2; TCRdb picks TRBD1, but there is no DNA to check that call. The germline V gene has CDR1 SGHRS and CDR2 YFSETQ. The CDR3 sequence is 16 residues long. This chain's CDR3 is CASSLEAGVYTGELFF. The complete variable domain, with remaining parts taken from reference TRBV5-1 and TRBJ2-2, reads KAGVTQTPRYLIKTRGQQVTLSCSPISGHRSVSWYQQTPGQGLQFLFEYFSETQRNKGNFPGRFSGRQFSNSRSEMNVSTLELGDSALYLCASSLEAGVYTGELFFGEGSRLTVL.

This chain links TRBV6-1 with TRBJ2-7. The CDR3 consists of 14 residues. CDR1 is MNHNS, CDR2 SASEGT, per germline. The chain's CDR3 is CASTGSSSLHEQYF.

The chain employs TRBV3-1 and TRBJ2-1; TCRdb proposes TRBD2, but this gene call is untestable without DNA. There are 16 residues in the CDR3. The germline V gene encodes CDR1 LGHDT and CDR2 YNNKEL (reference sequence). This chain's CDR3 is CASSLGRSGSYNEQFF.

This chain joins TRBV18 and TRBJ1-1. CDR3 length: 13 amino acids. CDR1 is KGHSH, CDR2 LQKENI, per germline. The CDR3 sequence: CASSPGSGTEAFF.